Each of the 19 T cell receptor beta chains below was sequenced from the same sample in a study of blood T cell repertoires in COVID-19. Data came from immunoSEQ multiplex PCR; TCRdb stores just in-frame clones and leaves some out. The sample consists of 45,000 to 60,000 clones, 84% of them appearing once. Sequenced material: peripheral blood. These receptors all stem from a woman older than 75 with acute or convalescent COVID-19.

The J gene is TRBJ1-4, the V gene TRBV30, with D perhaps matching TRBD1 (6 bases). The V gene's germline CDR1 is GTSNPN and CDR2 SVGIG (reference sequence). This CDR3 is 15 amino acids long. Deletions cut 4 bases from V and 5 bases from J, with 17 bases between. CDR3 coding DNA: TGTGCCTGGACCCAAAGGGCAGGGGTAAATGAAAAACTGTTTTTT. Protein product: CAWTQRAGVNEKLFF.

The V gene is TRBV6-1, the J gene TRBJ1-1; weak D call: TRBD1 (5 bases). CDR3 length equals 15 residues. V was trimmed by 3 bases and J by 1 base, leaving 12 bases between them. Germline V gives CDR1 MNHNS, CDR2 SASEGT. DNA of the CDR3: TGTGCCAGCAGTGATGGACATCTCGCGAACACTGAAGCTTTCTTT. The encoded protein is CASSDGHLANTEAFF.

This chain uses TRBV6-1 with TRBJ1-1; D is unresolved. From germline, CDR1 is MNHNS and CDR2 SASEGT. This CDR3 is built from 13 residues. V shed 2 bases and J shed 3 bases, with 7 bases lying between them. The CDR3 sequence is CASSEIVYTEAFF. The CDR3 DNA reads TGTGCCAGCAGTGAAATCGTTTACACTGAAGCTTTCTTT.

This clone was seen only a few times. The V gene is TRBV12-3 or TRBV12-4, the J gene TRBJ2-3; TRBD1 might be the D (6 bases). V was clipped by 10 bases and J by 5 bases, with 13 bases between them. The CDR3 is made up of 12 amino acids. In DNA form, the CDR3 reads TGTGCCACCCGGACAGAACAAGATACGCAGTATTTT. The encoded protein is CATRTEQDTQYF.

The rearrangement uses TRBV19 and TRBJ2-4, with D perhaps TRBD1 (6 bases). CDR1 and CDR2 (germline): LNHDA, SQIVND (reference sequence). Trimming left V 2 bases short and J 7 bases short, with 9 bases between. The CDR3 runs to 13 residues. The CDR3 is CASSIPGVNIQYF. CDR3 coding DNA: TGTGCCAGTAGTATACCAGGGGTGAACATTCAGTACTTC. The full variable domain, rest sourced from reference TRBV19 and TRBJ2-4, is DGGITQSPKYLFRKEGQNVTLSCEQNLNHDAMYWYRQDPGQGLRLIYYSQIVNDFQKGDIAEGYSVSREKKESFPLTVTSAQKNPTAFYLCASSIPGVNIQYFGAGTRLSVL.

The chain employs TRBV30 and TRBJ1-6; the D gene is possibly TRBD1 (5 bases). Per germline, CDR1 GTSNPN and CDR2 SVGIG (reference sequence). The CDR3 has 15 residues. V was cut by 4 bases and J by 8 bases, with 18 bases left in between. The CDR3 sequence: CAWTLGGTTDSPLHF. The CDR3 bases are TGTGCCTGGACTTTAGGAGGGACGACCGATTCACCCCTCCACTTT.

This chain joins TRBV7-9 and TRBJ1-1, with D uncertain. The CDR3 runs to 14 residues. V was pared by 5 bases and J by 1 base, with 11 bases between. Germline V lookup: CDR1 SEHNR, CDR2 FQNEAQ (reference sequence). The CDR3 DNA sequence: TGTGCCAGCAGCGCACTCCAGGCGAACACTGAAGCTTTCTTT. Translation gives CASSALQANTEAFF.

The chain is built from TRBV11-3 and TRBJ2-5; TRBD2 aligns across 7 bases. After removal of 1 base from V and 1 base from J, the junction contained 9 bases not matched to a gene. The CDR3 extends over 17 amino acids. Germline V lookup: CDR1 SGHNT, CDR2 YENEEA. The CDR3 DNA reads TGTGCCAGCAGCTTAGTTTCCAGCGGGGCTGGCCAAGAGACCCAGTACTTC. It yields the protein CASSLVSSGAGQETQYF. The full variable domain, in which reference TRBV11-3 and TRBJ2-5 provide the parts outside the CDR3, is EAGVVQSPRYKIIEKKQPVAFWCNPISGHNTLYWYLQNLGQGPELLIRYENEEAVDDSQLPKDRFSAERLKGVDSTLKIQPAELGDSAVYLCASSLVSSGAGQETQYFGPGTRLLVL.

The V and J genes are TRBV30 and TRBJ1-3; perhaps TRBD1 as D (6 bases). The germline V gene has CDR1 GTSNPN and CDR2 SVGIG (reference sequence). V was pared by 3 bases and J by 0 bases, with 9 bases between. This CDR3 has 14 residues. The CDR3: CAWRTGRSGNTIYF. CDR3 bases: TGTGCCTGGAGGACAGGCCGCTCTGGAAACACCATATATTTT.

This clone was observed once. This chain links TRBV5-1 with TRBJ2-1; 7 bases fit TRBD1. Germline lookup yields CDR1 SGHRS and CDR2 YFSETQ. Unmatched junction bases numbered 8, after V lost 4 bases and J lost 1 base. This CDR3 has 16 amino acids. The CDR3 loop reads CASSQRRQGSYNEQFF. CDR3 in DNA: TGCGCCAGCAGCCAAAGACGACAGGGTTCCTACAATGAGCAGTTCTTC.

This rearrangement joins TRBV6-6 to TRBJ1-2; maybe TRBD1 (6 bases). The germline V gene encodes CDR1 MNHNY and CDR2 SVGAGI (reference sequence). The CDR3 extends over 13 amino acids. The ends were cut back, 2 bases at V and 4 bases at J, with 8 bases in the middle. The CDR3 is CASSYQDSYGYTF. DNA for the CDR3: TGTGCCAGCAGTTACCAGGACAGCTATGGCTACACCTTC.

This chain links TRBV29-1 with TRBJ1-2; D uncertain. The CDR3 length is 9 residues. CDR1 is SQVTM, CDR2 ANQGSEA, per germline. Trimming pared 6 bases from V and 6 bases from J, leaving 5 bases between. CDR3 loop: CSVADGYTF. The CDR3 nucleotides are TGCAGCGTGGCGGATGGCTACACCTTC.

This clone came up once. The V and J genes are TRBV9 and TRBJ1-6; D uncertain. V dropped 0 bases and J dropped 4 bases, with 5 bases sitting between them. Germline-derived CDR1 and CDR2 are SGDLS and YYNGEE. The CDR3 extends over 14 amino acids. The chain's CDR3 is CASSVAGYNSPLHF. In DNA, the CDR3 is TGTGCCAGCAGCGTAGCGGGTTATAATTCACCCCTCCACTTT.

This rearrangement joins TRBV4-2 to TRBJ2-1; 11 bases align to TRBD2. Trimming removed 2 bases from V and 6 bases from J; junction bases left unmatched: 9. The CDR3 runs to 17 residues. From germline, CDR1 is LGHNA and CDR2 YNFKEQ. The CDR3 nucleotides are TGTGCCAGCAGCCAATTTATTAGCGGGGGGGTGGTCAATGAGCAGTTCTTC. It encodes CASSQFISGGVVNEQFF.

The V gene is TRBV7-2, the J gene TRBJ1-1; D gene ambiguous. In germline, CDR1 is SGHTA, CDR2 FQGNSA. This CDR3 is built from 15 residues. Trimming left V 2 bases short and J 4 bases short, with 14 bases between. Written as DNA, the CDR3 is TGTGCCAGCAGCTTATTATCGAACTACGGCACTGAAGCTTTCTTT. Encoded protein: CASSLLSNYGTEAFF.

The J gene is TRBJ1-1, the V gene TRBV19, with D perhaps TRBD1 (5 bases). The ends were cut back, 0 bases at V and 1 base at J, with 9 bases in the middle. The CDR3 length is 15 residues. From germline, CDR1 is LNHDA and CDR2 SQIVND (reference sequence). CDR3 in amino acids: CASSIDPGQNTEAFF. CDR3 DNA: TGTGCCAGTAGTATAGATCCCGGACAGAACACTGAAGCTTTCTTT.

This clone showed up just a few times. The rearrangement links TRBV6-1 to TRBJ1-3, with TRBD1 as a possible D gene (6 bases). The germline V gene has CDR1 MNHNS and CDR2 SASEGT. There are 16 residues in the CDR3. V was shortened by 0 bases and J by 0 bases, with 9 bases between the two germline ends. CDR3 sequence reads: CASSEALGGSGNTIYF. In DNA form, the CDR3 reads TGTGCCAGCAGTGAAGCTTTAGGGGGCTCTGGAAACACCATATATTTT.

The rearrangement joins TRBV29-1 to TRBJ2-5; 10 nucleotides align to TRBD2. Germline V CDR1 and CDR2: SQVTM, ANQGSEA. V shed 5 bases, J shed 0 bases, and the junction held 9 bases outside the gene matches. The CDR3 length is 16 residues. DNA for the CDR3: TGCAGCGTTTCATCAGAGCGGGGGGGCAACCAAGAGACCCAGTACTTC. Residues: CSVSSERGGNQETQYF. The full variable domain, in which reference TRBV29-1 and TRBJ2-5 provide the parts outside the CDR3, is SAVISQKPSRDICQRGTSLTIQCQVDSQVTMMFWYRQQPGQSLTLIATANQGSEATYESGFVIDKFPISRPNLTFSTLTVSNMSPEDSSIYLCSVSSERGGNQETQYFGPGTRLLVL.

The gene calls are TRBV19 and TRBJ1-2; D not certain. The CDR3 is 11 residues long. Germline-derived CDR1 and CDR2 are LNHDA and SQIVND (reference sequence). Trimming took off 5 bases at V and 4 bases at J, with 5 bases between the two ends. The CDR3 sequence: CASSSLYGYTF. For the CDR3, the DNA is TGTGCCAGTAGTTCACTCTATGGCTACACCTTC.